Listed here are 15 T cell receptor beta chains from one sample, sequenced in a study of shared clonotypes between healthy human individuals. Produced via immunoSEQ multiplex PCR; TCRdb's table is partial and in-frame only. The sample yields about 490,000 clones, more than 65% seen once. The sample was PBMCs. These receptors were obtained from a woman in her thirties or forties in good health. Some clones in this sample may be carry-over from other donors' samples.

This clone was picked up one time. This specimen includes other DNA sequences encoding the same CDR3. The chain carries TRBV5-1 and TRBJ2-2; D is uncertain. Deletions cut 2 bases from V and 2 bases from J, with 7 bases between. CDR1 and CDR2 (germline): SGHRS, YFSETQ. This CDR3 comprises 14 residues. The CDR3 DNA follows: TGCGCCAGCAGCTTCCGACCTAACACCGGGGAGCTGTTTTTT. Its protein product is CASSFRPNTGELFF.

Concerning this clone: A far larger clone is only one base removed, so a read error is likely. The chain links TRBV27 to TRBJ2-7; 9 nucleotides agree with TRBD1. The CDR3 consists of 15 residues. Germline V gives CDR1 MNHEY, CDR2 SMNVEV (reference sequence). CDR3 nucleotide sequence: TGTGCCAGCAGTTCCACCGGGACAGGGTCCTACGAGCGGTACTTC. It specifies CASSSTGTGSYERYF.

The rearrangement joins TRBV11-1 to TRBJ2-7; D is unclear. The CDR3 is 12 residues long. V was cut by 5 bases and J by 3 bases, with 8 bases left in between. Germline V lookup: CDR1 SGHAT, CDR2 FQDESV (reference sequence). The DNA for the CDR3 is TGTGCCAGCAGCGCAGACGTCTACGAGCAGTACTTC. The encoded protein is CASSADVYEQYF.

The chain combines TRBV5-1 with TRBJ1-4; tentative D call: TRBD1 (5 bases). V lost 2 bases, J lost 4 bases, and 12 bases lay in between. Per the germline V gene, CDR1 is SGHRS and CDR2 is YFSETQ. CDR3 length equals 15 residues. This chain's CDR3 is CASSFRGGDNEKLFF. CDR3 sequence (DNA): TGCGCCAGCAGCTTTAGGGGAGGAGATAATGAAAAACTGTTTTTT.

CDR3 nucleotides: TGTGCCAGCAGCCAAGATTCTCTAAGGTGGGGGAACACTGAAGCTTTCTTT. This encodes CASSQDSLRWGNTEAFF. The gene calls are TRBV14 and TRBJ1-1, with D hard to call. The CDR3 extends over 17 amino acids. Germline assignment: CDR1 SGHDN and CDR2 FVKESK. Trimming shortened V by 0 bases and J by 1 base, and 15 bases separated the two germline ends.

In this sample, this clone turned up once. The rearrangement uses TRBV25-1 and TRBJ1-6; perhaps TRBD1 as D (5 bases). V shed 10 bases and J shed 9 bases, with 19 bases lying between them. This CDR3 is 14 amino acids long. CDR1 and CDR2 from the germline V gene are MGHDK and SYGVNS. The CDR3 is CATQSRGDSSPLHF. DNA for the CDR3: TGTGCCACCCAATCCCGGGGGGACTCTTCACCCCTCCACTTT.

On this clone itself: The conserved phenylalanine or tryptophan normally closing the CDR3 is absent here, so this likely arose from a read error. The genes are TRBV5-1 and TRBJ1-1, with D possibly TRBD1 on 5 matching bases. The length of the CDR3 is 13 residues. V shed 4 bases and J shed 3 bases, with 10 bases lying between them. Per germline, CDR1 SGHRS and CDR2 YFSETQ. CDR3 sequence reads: CASSADTHTEAFS. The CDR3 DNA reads TGCGCCAGCAGCGCGGACACGCACACTGAAGCTTTCTCT.

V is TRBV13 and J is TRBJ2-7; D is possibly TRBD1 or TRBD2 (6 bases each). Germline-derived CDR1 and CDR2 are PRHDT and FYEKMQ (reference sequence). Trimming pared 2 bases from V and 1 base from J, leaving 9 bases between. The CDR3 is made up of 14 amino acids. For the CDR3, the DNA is TGTGCCAGCAGCTTATGGGGGGCTTCCTACGAGCAGTACTTC. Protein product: CASSLWGASYEQYF. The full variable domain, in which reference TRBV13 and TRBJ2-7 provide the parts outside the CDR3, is AAGVIQSPRHLIKEKRETATLKCYPIPRHDTVYWYQQGPGQDPQFLISFYEKMQSDKGSIPDRFSAQQFSDYHSELNMSSLELGDSALYFCASSLWGASYEQYFGPGTRLTVT.

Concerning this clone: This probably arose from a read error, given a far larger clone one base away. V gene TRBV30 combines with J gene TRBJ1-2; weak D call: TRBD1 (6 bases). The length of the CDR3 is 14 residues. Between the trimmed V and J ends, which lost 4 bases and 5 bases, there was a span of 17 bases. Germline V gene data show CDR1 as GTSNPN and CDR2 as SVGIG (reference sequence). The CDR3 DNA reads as TGTGCCTGGAAGAGACAGGAGAATCCATATGGCTACACCTTC. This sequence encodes CAWKRQENPYGYTF.

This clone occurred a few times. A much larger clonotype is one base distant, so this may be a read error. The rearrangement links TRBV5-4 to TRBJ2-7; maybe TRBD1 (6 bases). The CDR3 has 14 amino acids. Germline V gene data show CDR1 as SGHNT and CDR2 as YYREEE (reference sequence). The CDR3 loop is CASGLGRGAYEQYF. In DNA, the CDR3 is TGTGCCAGCGGCTTGGGCAGGGGAGCCTACGAGCAGTACTTC. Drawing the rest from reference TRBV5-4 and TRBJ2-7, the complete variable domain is ETGVTQSPTHLIKTRGQQVTLRCSSQSGHNTVSWYQQALGQGPQFIFQYYREEENGRGNFPPRFSGLQFPNYSSELNVNALELDDSALYLCASGLGRGAYEQYFGPGTRLTVT.

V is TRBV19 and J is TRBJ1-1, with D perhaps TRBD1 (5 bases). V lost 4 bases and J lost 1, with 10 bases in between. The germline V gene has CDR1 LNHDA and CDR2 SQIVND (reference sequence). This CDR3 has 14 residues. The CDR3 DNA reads TGTGCCAGTAGTACAACGGGGGGGAACACTGAAGCTTTCTTT. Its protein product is CASSTTGGNTEAFF.

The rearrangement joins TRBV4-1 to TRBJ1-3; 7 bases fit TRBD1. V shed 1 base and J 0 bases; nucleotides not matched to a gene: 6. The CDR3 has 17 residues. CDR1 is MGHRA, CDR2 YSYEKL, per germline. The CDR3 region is CASSQGTGRNSGNTIYF. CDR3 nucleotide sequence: TGCGCCAGCAGCCAAGGGACAGGACGCAACTCTGGAAACACCATATATTTT.

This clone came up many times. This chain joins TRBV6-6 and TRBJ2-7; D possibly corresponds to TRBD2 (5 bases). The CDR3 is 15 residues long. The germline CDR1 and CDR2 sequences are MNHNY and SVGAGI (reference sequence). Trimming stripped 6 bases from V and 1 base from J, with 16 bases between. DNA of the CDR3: TGTGCCAGCAGCGTCTCTACGGACTCATCCTACGAGCAGTACTTC. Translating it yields CASSVSTDSSYEQYF.

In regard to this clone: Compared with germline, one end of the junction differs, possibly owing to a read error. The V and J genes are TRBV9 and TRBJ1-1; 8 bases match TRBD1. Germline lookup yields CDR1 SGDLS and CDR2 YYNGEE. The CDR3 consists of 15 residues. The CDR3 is CASSVAGGMNAEAFF. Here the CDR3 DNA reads TGTGCCAGCAGCGTAGCAGGGGGCATGAACGCTGAAGCTTTCTTT.

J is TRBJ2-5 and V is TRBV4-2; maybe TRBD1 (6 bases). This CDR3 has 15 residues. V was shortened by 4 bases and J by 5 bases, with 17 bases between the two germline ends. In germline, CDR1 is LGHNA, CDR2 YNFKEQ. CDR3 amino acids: CASSPGTRGAETQYF. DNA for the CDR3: TGTGCCAGCAGCCCCGGGACAAGGGGCGCTGAGACCCAGTACTTC.